This is a list of T cell receptor beta chains from one sample in a study of yellow fever vaccine responses in identical twins. TCRdb independently ran MiXCR on the RT-PCR reads; one entry per CDR3 protein. The profile covers about 3,600 distinct CDR3 sequences, with over 70% appearing a single time and 3% to 4% taken by the ten largest. The specimen was T cells from blood (PBMCs), unsorted or a sorted subset (not recorded which), collected before or after yellow fever vaccination (not recorded which). These receptors came from a woman aged 18-29 years who received the yellow fever vaccine. Each CDR3 is given with its conserved first and last residue. The D gene is left open where the match is weak. A row's size may be missing; if present it is once, few, many or a size class.

clone size	J gene	V gene	D gene	CDR3 DNA	CDR3 protein
once	TRBJ1-4	TRBV7-4	NA	TGTGCCAGCAGCTTTGCCGGGGGGCCCGATAAACTGTTTTTT	CASSFAGGPDKLFF
NA	TRBJ1-5	TRBV11-3	TRBD1	TGTGCCAGCAGCCGACAGGGAGAAAATCAGCCCCAGCATTTT	CASSRQGENQPQHF
once	TRBJ2-3	TRBV7-6	NA	TGTGCCAGCAGCTTAAAGGGGGATACGCAGTATTTT	CASSLKGDTQYF
few	TRBJ1-5	TRBV7-2	NA	TGTGCCAGCAGCTCCTCGACCATGGCCCAGCATTTT	CASSSSTMAQHF
NA	TRBJ2-3	TRBV20-1	TRBD2	TGCAGTGCCCCCCGATGGGCTAGCGGGGGGGCCACAGATACGCAGTATTTT	CSAPRWASGGATDTQYF
NA	TRBJ2-5	TRBV29-1	TRBD1	TGCAGCGTCGCGTCGACAGGGGCCCAAGAGACCCAGTACTTC	CSVASTGAQETQYF
NA	TRBJ2-1	TRBV7-9	NA	TGTGCCAGCAGCTTCCCCGATAGGTACAATGAGCAGTTCTTC	CASSFPDRYNEQFF
NA	TRBJ2-5	TRBV2	TRBD1	TGTGCCAGCAGTGAAGTAGACAGGGACCAGGAGACCCAGTACTTC	CASSEVDRDQETQYF
NA	TRBJ2-2	TRBV6-2/TRBV6-3	NA	TGTGCCAGCAGTTACTCGGAGGAGGGACCCGGGGAGCTGTTTTTT	CASSYSEEGPGELFF
NA	TRBJ2-1	TRBV7-6	TRBD2	TGTGCCAGCAGCTTAGGGGTCCAGCGGGAGTTTGGTGAGCAGTTCTTC	CASSLGVQREFGEQFF
NA	TRBJ2-1	TRBV27	NA	TGTGCCAGCAGTTTGGACCTCACCGTGTCAAACAATGAGCAGTTCTTC	CASSLDLTVSNNEQFF
NA	TRBJ2-4	TRBV7-9	TRBD2	TGTGCCAGCAGATCTGGAGCGGGGGAAAACATTCAGTACTTC	CASRSGAGENIQYF
once	TRBJ1-1	TRBV10-3	NA	TGTGCCATCAGTGAGTCAAATAGGAAGGGAGGGTTTGGAGCGAACACTGAAGCTTTCTTT	CAISESNRKGGFGANTEAFF
NA	TRBJ2-1	TRBV7-7	TRBD1	TGTGCCAGCAGCCCGGACAGGTGGGGCAATGAGCAGTTCTTC	CASSPDRWGNEQFF
NA	TRBJ2-1	TRBV19	TRBD1	TGTGCCAGTAGACGACAGGGATCCTACAATGAGCAGTTCTTC	CASRRQGSYNEQFF
NA	TRBJ1-4	TRBV11-3	NA	TGTGCCAGCAGCCCAGGACAGAAGGGGAATGAAAAACTGTTTTTT	CASSPGQKGNEKLFF
NA	TRBJ1-2	TRBV5-1	NA	TGCGCCAGCAGCTTGGGGTTGAGCTATGGCTACACCTTC	CASSLGLSYGYTF
NA	TRBJ2-5	TRBV3-1	NA	TGTGCCAGCAGCCAGGGGAGCCAGTACTTC	CASSQGSQYF
NA	TRBJ1-1	TRBV11-1	NA	TGTGCCAGCAGCTTATGCCGGGGCACTGAAGCTTTCTTT	CASSLCRGTEAFF
NA	TRBJ2-1	TRBV29-1	TRBD2	TGCAGCGCTTGGACTAGGATCGATGAGCAGTTCTTC	CSAWTRIDEQFF
NA	TRBJ2-3	TRBV29-1	TRBD2	TGCAGCGTCAGGACTAGCGGACCAGATACGCAGTATTTT	CSVRTSGPDTQYF
NA	TRBJ1-6	TRBV20-1	NA	TGCAGTGCTAGAGCGGGGGAATATAATTCACCCCTCCACTTT	CSARAGEYNSPLHF
once	TRBJ2-1	TRBV20-1	TRBD2	TGCAGTGCTAGTCTTCTCAAAGCGGGGGGGTCCAATGAGCAGTTCTTC	CSASLLKAGGSNEQFF
NA	TRBJ1-2	TRBV29-1	NA	TGCAGCGTCGATAGGCGGAAGGGCTACACCTTC	CSVDRRKGYTF
NA	TRBJ2-1	TRBV20-1	TRBD1	TGCAGTGCCCGGACAGGCGGCGAGCAGTTCTTC	CSARTGGEQFF
few	TRBJ2-1	TRBV18	NA	TGTGCCAGCTCCCTAAGCCGGGGTGAGCAGTTCTTC	CASSLSRGEQFF
NA	TRBJ2-2	TRBV7-8	TRBD1	TGTGCCAGCAGCTACCGGGACAGCAACACCGGGGAGCTGTTTTTT	CASSYRDSNTGELFF
NA	TRBJ2-1	TRBV7-2	TRBD2	TGTGCCAGCAGCTTAGGGGCTAGCGGGAGCTCCTACAATGAGCAGTTCTTC	CASSLGASGSSYNEQFF
once	TRBJ2-1	TRBV11-1	TRBD2	TGTGCCAGCAGCACCTCTCCGGGACTAGCTGTCAATGAGCAGTTCTTC	CASSTSPGLAVNEQFF
NA	TRBJ1-5	TRBV9	NA	TGTGCCAGCAGCGGGGGACTCTGGGATCAGCCCCAGCATTTT	CASSGGLWDQPQHF
NA	TRBJ2-3	TRBV18	NA	TGTGCCAGCTCACGAAGAGCGGAGGGTACAGATACGCAGTATTTT	CASSRRAEGTDTQYF
NA	TRBJ2-3	TRBV20-1	NA	TGCAGTGCTAGTATCAGCGGCAGGCCAGATACGCAGTATTTT	CSASISGRPDTQYF
NA	TRBJ2-1	TRBV20-1	TRBD2	TGCAGTGCTAGAGATTTAGGACTAGCGGGTACTGAGCAGTTCTTC	CSARDLGLAGTEQFF
NA	TRBJ1-6	TRBV20-1	TRBD1	TGCAGTGCCTCCCTGACACAGGGGAATTCACCCCTCCACTTT	CSASLTQGNSPLHF
NA	TRBJ1-4	TRBV3-1	NA	TGTGCCAGCAGCCAAGGGGGGGAAGATGAAAAACTGTTTTTT	CASSQGGEDEKLFF
NA	TRBJ1-2	TRBV7-9	NA	TGTGCCAGCAGCTTGGATGTTATCGGGTATGGCTACACCTTC	CASSLDVIGYGYTF
NA	TRBJ1-1	TRBV11-3	NA	TGTGCCAGCAGCTTCGGACTCGGGAACACTGAAGCTTTCTTT	CASSFGLGNTEAFF
NA	TRBJ1-5	TRBV12-3/TRBV12-4	NA	TGTGCCAGCAGTTTTCGGGGTGGCAGCAATCAGCCCCAGCATTTT	CASSFRGGSNQPQHF
NA	TRBJ2-3	TRBV18	TRBD1	TGTGCCAGCTCACCGCAGGGGGCCGCAGATACGCAGTATTTT	CASSPQGAADTQYF
NA	TRBJ1-1	TRBV11-1	NA	TGTGCCAGCAGCTTAGCCGGGAGTCGGCTTGGGAACACTGAAGCTTTCTTT	CASSLAGSRLGNTEAFF
NA	TRBJ2-2	TRBV11-3	TRBD2	TGTGCCAGCAGCTTAGTGACTAGCGGGGTAGGGGAGCTGTTTTTT	CASSLVTSGVGELFF
NA	TRBJ1-2	TRBV27	TRBD1	TGTGCCAGCAGTTCACGACAGGGAATCTATGGCTACACCTTC	CASSSRQGIYGYTF
NA	TRBJ1-5	TRBV12-3/TRBV12-4	NA	TGTGCCAGCGGGGCTAGCAATCAGCCCCAGCATTTT	CASGASNQPQHF
NA	TRBJ2-1	TRBV5-1	NA	TGCGCCAGCACCCCGTCTCTGAGCTCCTACAATGAGCAGTTCTTC	CASTPSLSSYNEQFF
NA	TRBJ2-3	TRBV3-1	NA	TGTGCCAGCAGTCCCGCCCGCGTCAGCACAGATACGCAGTATTTT	CASSPARVSTDTQYF
NA	TRBJ2-7	TRBV2	TRBD2	TGTGCCAGCCTGGAGGGCGGGAGATCTAGCGAGCAGTACTTC	CASLEGGRSSEQYF
NA	TRBJ2-1	TRBV29-1	TRBD2	TGCAGCGTTGAAAGCGGGAGCAGCTCCTACAATGAGCAGTTCTTC	CSVESGSSSYNEQFF
NA	TRBJ2-1	TRBV29-1	TRBD2	TGCAGCGTTGAAGCGGGAGGGGGATATTATCAGTTCTTC	CSVEAGGGYYQFF
NA	TRBJ1-1	TRBV11-3	NA	TGTGCCAGCAGCTTAGGGTACACCAGGTTGAACACTGAAGCTTTCTTT	CASSLGYTRLNTEAFF
NA	TRBJ2-6	TRBV29-1	NA	TGCAGCGTTAACTCTGGGGCCAACGTCCTGACTTTC	CSVNSGANVLTF
few	TRBJ1-1	TRBV7-6	NA	TGTGCCAGCAGCTTAGGGGAGTACACTGAAGCTTTCTTT	CASSLGEYTEAFF
NA	TRBJ1-5	TRBV28	NA	TGTGCCAGCAGTTTTGGGGCGTCGACTAGCAATCAGCCCCAGCATTTT	CASSFGASTSNQPQHF
NA	TRBJ2-1	TRBV20-1	NA	TGCAGTGCTTATGTGGTCGGTCCATACAATGAGCAGTTCTTC	CSAYVVGPYNEQFF